This passage covers 7 T cell receptor beta chains from one sample sequenced in a study of blood T cell repertoires in COVID-19 (dated by TCRdb to 2018 to 2020). The library was generated by the immunoSEQ multiplex PCR assay. This immuneACCESS table, as held by TCRdb, lists in-frame sequences with V and J called but not all clones. Of the missing ones, under half trace to an unresolved V gene in checked studies; the others have no known cause. The sample table records approximately 240,000 clones; more than 65% of these occur just once. Roughly 2.4% of the sample is held by the ten biggest clonotypes. Sequenced material: peripheral blood. The receptor set was obtained from a woman in her fifties or sixties with acute or convalescent COVID-19.

The chain joins TRBV30 to TRBJ2-7; D ambiguous. This CDR3 spans 11 amino acids. The V end lost 2 bases, the J end lost 4 bases, and 6 bases lay between the germline ends. Looked up from germline, CDR1 is GTSNPN and CDR2 is SVGIG (reference sequence). Here the CDR3 reads CAWSSRYEQYF. DNA of the CDR3: TGTGCCTGGAGTTCTCGTTACGAGCAGTACTTC.

The V call is TRBV28, the J call TRBJ1-2; 7 bases fit TRBD1. The CDR3 sequence is 13 residues long. Germline CDR1 MDHEN, CDR2 SYDVKM. Trimming cost V 8 bases and J 4 bases; bases outside gene matches: 7. Here the CDR3 reads CASRGQVSYGYTF. CDR3 DNA sequence: TGTGCCAGCCGTGGACAGGTTTCCTATGGCTACACCTTC.

Only a few counts were recorded for this clone. The V and J genes are TRBV2 and TRBJ1-5; D is perhaps TRBD1 (6 bases). Trimming shortened V by 8 bases and J by 9 bases, and 11 bases separated the two germline ends. The germline V gene encodes CDR1 SNHLY and CDR2 FYNNEI. This CDR3 region has 11 residues. The CDR3 DNA sequence: TGTGCCAGCGGGACACCTGGGCCCCAGCATTTT. Translated: CASGTPGPQHF.

V is TRBV19 and J is TRBJ2-4, with 10 bases matching TRBD1. Germline-derived CDR1 and CDR2 are LNHDA and SQIVND (reference sequence). V trimming: 3 bases; J trimming: 7 bases; junction bases outside the gene matches: 6. There are 15 residues in the CDR3. CDR3 loop: CASSMEGTGVNIQYF. The CDR3 region has the DNA TGTGCCAGTAGTATGGAAGGGACAGGGGTTAACATTCAGTACTTC.

The V call is TRBV12-5, the J call TRBJ1-1; D is unresolved. Germline CDR1 and CDR2: LGHNT and FRNRAP. This CDR3 region has 13 residues. V gave up 2 bases and J gave up 1 base, with 5 bases separating them. CDR3 amino acids: CASGLYGNTEAFF. CDR3 nucleotide sequence: TGTGCTAGTGGTTTGTACGGGAACACTGAAGCTTTCTTT.

The chain combines TRBV19 with TRBJ1-2, with D possibly being TRBD1 (6 bases). CDR3 size: 15 residues. Trimming took off 5 bases at V and 4 bases at J, with 17 bases between the two ends. From germline, CDR1 is LNHDA and CDR2 SQIVND (reference sequence). CDR3 nucleotides: TGTGCCAGTAGTTTATCAGGGGATGGGAGCTATGGCTACACCTTC. Amino acid sequence: CASSLSGDGSYGYTF.

Comments on this clone: One end of the junction is discordant with germline, which a read error may explain. The V gene is TRBV7-9, the J gene TRBJ1-6; 9 bases match TRBD1. The CDR3 is 15 residues long. From germline, CDR1 is SEHNR and CDR2 FQNEAQ (reference sequence). CDR3 nucleotide sequence: TGTGCCAGCAGCGGCGGACAGGGGTATACTTCACCCCTCCACTTT. Amino acids: CASSGGQGYTSPLHF.